Here is one TCR beta chain with its context. What it binds is unknown. One end of the junction is discordant with germline, which a read error may explain. The sample contains more than one DNA sequence encoding this CDR3. These data belong to a study of metastatic and nonmetastatic thyroid tumors. Study-level information: Repertoires from malignant and benign thyroid patients were compared across blood and tumor or nodule tissue.

MiXCR reprocessed the PCR reads for TCRdb. This table holds tens of thousands of clones, 20% found once. No treatment of any kind had been given to any patient before thyroid surgery. Study conclusions and caveats: Malignant thyroid tumors reportedly had TCR beta diversity that was significantly higher than in benign nodules, in blood and tumor.

The CDR3 contains 12 residues. Germline-derived CDR1 and CDR2 are MDHEN and SYDVKM. The sample comprised blood. This sequence joins TRBV28 and TRBJ1-6, with D unresolved. The clonotype originates from a female donor with papillary thyroid cancer or a benign thyroid nodule (not recorded which). Some clones in this sample may be carry-over from other donors' samples. The CDR3: CAGSPGGSPLHF. The CDR3 DNA is TGTGCCGGCAGCCCCGGTGGTTCACCCCTCCACTTT.